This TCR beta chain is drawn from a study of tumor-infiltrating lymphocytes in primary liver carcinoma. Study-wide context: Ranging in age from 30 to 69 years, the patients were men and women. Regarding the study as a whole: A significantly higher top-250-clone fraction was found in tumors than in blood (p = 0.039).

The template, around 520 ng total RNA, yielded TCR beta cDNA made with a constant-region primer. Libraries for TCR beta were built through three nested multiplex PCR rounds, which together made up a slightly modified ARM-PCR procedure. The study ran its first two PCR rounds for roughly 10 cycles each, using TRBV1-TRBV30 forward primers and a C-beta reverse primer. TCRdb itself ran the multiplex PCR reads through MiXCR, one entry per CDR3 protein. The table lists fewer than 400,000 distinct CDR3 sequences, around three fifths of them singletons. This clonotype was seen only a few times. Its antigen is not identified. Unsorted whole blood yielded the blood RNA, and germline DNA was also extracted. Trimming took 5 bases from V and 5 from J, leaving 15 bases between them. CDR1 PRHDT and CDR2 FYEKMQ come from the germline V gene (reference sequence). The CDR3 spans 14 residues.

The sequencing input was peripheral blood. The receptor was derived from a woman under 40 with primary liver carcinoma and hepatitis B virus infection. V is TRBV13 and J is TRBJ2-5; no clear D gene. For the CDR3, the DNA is TGTGCCAGCAGCACCGGACCCCCCACTGAGACCCAGTACTTC. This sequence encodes CASSTGPPTETQYF.